This is a list of T cell receptor beta chains from one sample in a study of T cell repertoires in cytomegalovirus infection. Via MiXCR, TCRdb re-called the reads, giving one row per CDR3 protein. The top ten hold roughly 13% of the sample, which has just under 550,000 distinct CDR3 sequences, about a quarter seen once. Sample: PBMCs. The receptors here all came from a human donor in good health (CMV status not recorded). Some clones in this sample may be carry-over from other donors' samples. The CDR3 runs from the conserved cysteine through the conserved F or W. D genes are given only for firm matches. Clone sizes are given selectively: once, few, many, or a class where the clone is expanded.

>TRBV6-5|.|TRBJ2-2|.
CASSYSEGGGTGELFF
TGTGCCAGCAGTTACTCAGAAGGGGGAGGTACCGGGGAGCTGTTTTTT
>TRBV7-2|.|TRBJ1-1|.
CASSRYGGPEAFF
TGTGCCAGCAGCCGATACGGGGGTCCTGAAGCTTTCTTT
>TRBV6-5|few|TRBJ2-2|.
CASRSSPTPPFF
TGTGCCAGCAGGAGTTCCCCGACCCCTCCGTTTTTT
>TRBV5-1|.|TRBJ2-1|.
CASSLEWNEQFF
TGCGCCAGCAGCTTGGAGTGGAATGAGCAGTTCTTC
>TRBV6-2/TRBV6-3|.|TRBJ1-2|.
CASSYSSDYGYTF
TGTGCCAGCAGTTACTCTTCGGACTATGGCTACACCTTC
>TRBV24-1|.|TRBJ2-7|TRBD1
CATSVLSTGAYNEQYF
TGTGCCACCAGTGTCCTTTCGACAGGGGCCTACAATGAGCAGTACTTC
>TRBV7-2|.|TRBJ2-3|.
CASSFAGLGDTQYF
TGTGCCAGCAGCTTTGCAGGGCTGGGAGATACGCAGTATTTT
>TRBV7-2|.|TRBJ2-1|TRBD2
CASSFRLAGGIYRNEQFF
TGTGCCAGCAGCTTCCGACTAGCGGGAGGTATCTATAGGAATGAGCAGTTCTTC
>TRBV14|.|TRBJ2-3|TRBD2
CASSQPRTSGRIGTDTQYF
TGTGCCAGCAGCCAACCTAGGACTAGCGGGAGGATCGGCACAGATACGCAGTATTTT
>TRBV7-8|many|TRBJ2-1|TRBD2
CASSLLRTSLGYNEQFF
TGTGCCAGCAGCTTACTCCGGACTAGTTTGGGTTACAATGAGCAGTTCTTC
>TRBV7-2|.|TRBJ2-3|.
CASSTPNTDTQYF
TGTGCCAGCAGCACCCCTAACACAGATACGCAGTATTTT
>TRBV19|.|TRBJ2-1|.
CASSLQIGVWLSYNEQFF
TGTGCCAGTAGTCTTCAGATAGGGGTATGGTTATCCTACAATGAGCAGTTCTTC
>TRBV12-3/TRBV12-4|.|TRBJ2-5|TRBD1
CASSWNQGAQETQYF
TGTGCCAGCAGTTGGAATCAGGGGGCCCAAGAGACCCAGTACTTC
>TRBV12-3/TRBV12-4|.|TRBJ2-1|.
CASSLGARYNEQFF
TGTGCCAGCAGTTTAGGTGCTAGATACAATGAGCAGTTCTTC
>TRBV7-9|many|TRBJ2-1|TRBD2
CASSPGTSGSSYNEQFF
TGTGCCAGCAGCCCGGGGACTAGCGGGAGCTCCTACAATGAGCAGTTCTTC
>TRBV12-3/TRBV12-4|.|TRBJ1-5|.
CASSFPGAQRHF
TGTGCCAGCAGTTTTCCAGGGGCCCAGCGGCATTTT
>TRBV4-2|.|TRBJ1-1|.
CASSQETAGSAEAFF
TGTGCCAGCAGCCAAGAGACGGCAGGGTCCGCTGAAGCTTTCTTT
>TRBV7-8|.|TRBJ1-4|.
CASSAVHGPNEELFF
TGTGCCAGCAGCGCAGTACACGGACCTAATGAAGAACTGTTTTTT
>TRBV5-5|few|TRBJ2-5|TRBD2
CASSQREGYQETQYF
TGTGCCAGCAGTCAGCGGGAGGGATACCAAGAGACCCAGTACTTC
>TRBV4-3|.|TRBJ2-6|.
CASSQDSGQRANVLTF
TGCGCCAGCAGCCAAGATTCGGGGCAACGAGCCAACGTCCTGACTTTC
>TRBV7-2|many|TRBJ2-3|.
CASSFARPSLFPDTQYF
TGTGCCAGCAGCTTCGCTAGGCCTTCACTTTTTCCAGATACGCAGTATTTT
>TRBV7-8|few|TRBJ2-3|TRBD2
CASSPDPLGEGLRTDTQYF
TGTGCCAGCAGTCCAGATCCCCTGGGGGAGGGGTTGCGTACAGATACGCAGTATTTT
>TRBV7-4|.|TRBJ2-5|.
CASCDGMYQETQYF
TGTGCCAGCTGTGACGGCATGTACCAAGAGACCCAGTACTTC
>TRBV28|.|TRBJ2-2|TRBD2
CASSTPSSGDTGELFF
TGTGCCAGCAGTACTCCCTCTAGCGGGGATACCGGGGAGCTGTTTTTT
>TRBV12-3/TRBV12-4|many|TRBJ2-6|.
CASSDRAPTSGANVLTF
TGTGCCAGCAGCGACCGGGCTCCGACCTCTGGGGCCAACGTCCTGACTTTC
>TRBV19|.|TRBJ2-1|TRBD2
CASSIIAGGEQFF
TGTGCCAGTAGTATAATAGCGGGAGGTGAGCAGTTCTTC
>TRBV7-2|few|TRBJ2-1|.
CASRLNNYNEQFF
TGTGCCAGCAGACTAAACAATTACAATGAGCAGTTCTTC
>TRBV11-2|many|TRBJ2-3|TRBD2
CASSLGAGAKDTQYF
TGTGCCAGCAGCTTAGGAGCGGGAGCGAAAGATACGCAGTATTTT
>TRBV12-5|.|TRBJ1-4|TRBD1
CASGTDREGEKLFF
TGTGCTAGTGGGACAGACAGGGAAGGTGAAAAACTGTTTTTT
>TRBV4-2|once|TRBJ1-6|TRBD1
CASSQDLQGQSPLHF
TGTGCCAGCAGCCAAGATCTACAGGGGCAATCACCCCTCCACTTT
>TRBV5-1|.|TRBJ2-1|.
CASSPGDSYNEQFF
TGCGCCAGCAGCCCGGGGGACAGTTACAATGAGCAGTTCTTC
>TRBV6-2/TRBV6-3|few|TRBJ1-1|TRBD1
CASRRSGTGNTEAFF
TGTGCCAGCAGACGGTCCGGGACAGGGAACACTGAAGCTTTCTTT
>TRBV28|few|TRBJ2-5|TRBD1
CASSASGGAGGTQYF
TGTGCCAGCAGTGCATCAGGGGGCGCAGGTGGGACCCAGTACTTC
>TRBV20-1|.|TRBJ1-5|.
CSAHPISGPRSNQPQHF
TGCAGTGCCCACCCCATCAGTGGGCCGAGAAGCAATCAGCCCCAGCATTTT
>TRBV6-2/TRBV6-3|few|TRBJ2-2|.
CASSYLRRTGTGELFF
TGTGCCAGCAGTTACTTGAGGAGAACGGGCACCGGGGAGCTGTTTTTT
>TRBV7-6|many|TRBJ2-7|.
CASSFTLDYEQYF
TGTGCCAGCAGCTTCACCTTGGACTACGAGCAGTACTTC
>TRBV7-2|many|TRBJ2-5|.
CASSPGTQNQETQYF
TGTGCCAGCAGCCCAGGGACTCAAAATCAAGAGACCCAGTACTTC
>TRBV12-5|.|TRBJ1-1|.
CASGLRNTEAFF
TGTGCTAGTGGTTTGAGGAACACTGAAGCTTTCTTT
>TRBV12-3/TRBV12-4|.|TRBJ1-3|.
CASSIVEGNTIYF
TGTGCCAGCAGCATAGTTGAGGGAAACACCATATATTTT
>TRBV7-2|few|TRBJ2-2|TRBD1
CASSLTGTGTGELFF
TGTGCCAGCAGCTTGACAGGGACCGGAACCGGGGAGCTGTTTTTT
>TRBV30|.|TRBJ1-2|TRBD1
CAYSRDSFGGYGYTF
TGTGCCTATTCCAGGGACAGTTTCGGAGGATATGGCTACACCTTC
>TRBV5-1|.|TRBJ2-7|.
CASSSRELGEQYF
TGCGCCAGCAGCTCCCGGGAATTAGGGGAGCAGTACTTC
>TRBV6-6|few|TRBJ1-2|.
CASSYIQEYGYTF
TGTGCCAGCAGTTACATACAGGAGTATGGCTACACCTTC
>TRBV11-2|many|TRBJ1-4|TRBD1
CASTNPGQGSEKLFF
TGTGCCAGTACGAACCCAGGACAGGGTAGTGAAAAACTGTTTTTT
>TRBV7-8|few|TRBJ1-4|.
CASSLLGQLNEKLFF
TGTGCCAGCAGCTTACTCGGGCAGTTAAATGAAAAACTGTTTTTT
>TRBV5-4|.|TRBJ2-5|TRBD2
CASSKSGGGETQYF
TGTGCCAGCAGCAAGAGCGGGGGGGGAGAGACCCAGTACTTC
>TRBV6-2/TRBV6-3|.|TRBJ2-1|.
CASRGIYEQFF
TGTGCCAGTCGGGGAATCTATGAGCAGTTCTTC
>TRBV2|.|TRBJ1-5|.
CASKLESSSGQPQHF
TGTGCCAGCAAGCTGGAGTCTTCCTCTGGTCAGCCCCAGCATTTT